The 7 T cell receptor beta chains presented below share a single source sample, sequenced in a study of blood T cells in healthy people across ages. A second PCR, run for roughly 7 to 11 cycles, used a sample-barcoded 5' primer plus a J-beta primer mix. TCRdb re-called the 5' RACE reads with MiXCR, one entry per CDR3 protein. Of 550,000 to 750,000 distinct CDR3 sequences listed, under 25% are singletons. The source material was blood. These TCRs come from a man aged 65-85 years in good health.

This clonotype was detected ten times or more. This chain connects TRBV2 to TRBJ2-7; D is ambiguous. Germline values: CDR1 SNHLY, CDR2 FYNNEI. Trimming left V 5 bases short and J 2 bases short, with 10 bases between. The CDR3 sequence is 13 residues long. This CDR3 is CASSTQIPYEQYF. In DNA form, the CDR3 reads TGTGCCAGCAGTACACAGATACCCTACGAGCAGTACTTC.

This sequence joins TRBV6-4 and TRBJ2-2; 14 bases fit TRBD2. In germline, CDR1 is MRHNA, CDR2 SNTAGT. The length of the CDR3 is 18 residues. V lost 10 bases to trimming and J lost 4 bases; unmatched junction nucleotides: 14. CDR3 sequence reads: CAKRYGTSGSPGTGELFF. CDR3 bases: TGTGCCAAGAGATACGGGACTAGCGGGAGCCCGGGCACCGGGGAGCTGTTTTTT.

The chain joins TRBV6-1 to TRBJ2-5, with TRBD1 identical over 7 bases. The J call is uncertain, as TRBJ2-7 better fits the DNA end. The CDR3 extends over 13 amino acids. The V gene's germline CDR1 is MNHNS and CDR2 SASEGT. CDR3 sequence: CASGPSGGYEQYF. CDR3 in DNA: TGTGCCAGCGGGCCGTCAGGGGGCTACGAGCAGTACTTC.

Remarks on this clonotype: One end of the junction is discordant with germline, which a read error may explain. This chain links TRBV6-1 with TRBJ2-5, with 7 positions matching TRBD1. The J call may not be correct, given that the DNA end is closer to TRBJ2-7. This CDR3 has 13 residues. Germline loops: CDR1 MNHNS, CDR2 SASEGT. CDR3 region: CTSRGTEPNEQYF. CDR3 DNA: TGTACCAGCAGGGGGACGGAGCCCAACGAGCAGTACTTC.

This chain joins TRBV5-5 and TRBJ1-2; TRBD1 matches 8 bases. The CDR3 has 16 amino acids. The junction had 10 bases not matched to a gene; V was cut back by 4 bases and J by 2 bases. The V gene's germline CDR1 is SGHKS and CDR2 YYEKEE (reference sequence). In DNA form, the CDR3 reads TGTGCCAGCAGCCCACTAATTGGGACAGGCAACTATGGCTACACCTTC. Amino acid sequence: CASSPLIGTGNYGYTF. Supplemented by reference TRBV5-5 and TRBJ1-2, the full variable domain reads DAGVTQSPTHLIKTRGQQVTLRCSPISGHKSVSWYQQVLGQGPQFIFQYYEKEERGRGNFPDRFSARQFPNYSSELNVNALLLGDSALYLCASSPLIGTGNYGYTFGSGTRLTVV.

The J gene is TRBJ2-1, the V gene TRBV5-1; no clear D gene. Trimming took off 6 bases at V and 0 bases at J, with 13 bases between the two ends. CDR3 size: 15 residues. CDR1 and CDR2 (germline): SGHRS, YFSETQ. The chain's CDR3 is CASTLQESSYNEQFF. The CDR3 nucleotides are TGCGCCAGCACACTCCAAGAGAGCTCCTACAATGAGCAGTTCTTC.

V is TRBV6-2 or TRBV6-3 and J is TRBJ2-5; D may be TRBD1 (6 bases). The J call may not be correct, given that the DNA end is closer to TRBJ2-1. Germline assignment: CDR1 MNHEY and CDR2 SVGEGT. The CDR3 covers 15 residues. CDR3 in amino acids: CASSYRQGTRNEQFF. In DNA, the CDR3 is TGTGCCAGCAGTTATCGGCAGGGGACGAGGAATGAGCAGTTCTTC.